The 31 T cell receptor beta chains below were found in one sample sequenced in a study of blood T cell repertoires in COVID-19. Sequenced by immunoSEQ multiplex PCR; TCRdb stores in-frame clones only, minus some. Here the sample spans around 100,000 clones, about three quarters being singletons. What was sequenced was peripheral blood. The receptors come from a man older than 75 with acute or convalescent COVID-19.

The V and J genes are TRBV7-2 and TRBJ2-3; no reliable D call. The germline V and J ends were trimmed by 1 base and 2 bases, with 7 bases remaining between them. The CDR3 totals 14 residues. Germline V CDR1 and CDR2: SGHTA, FQGNSA. The CDR3 DNA reads TGTGCCAGCAGCTTAGATCTAGACACAGATACGCAGTATTTT. It encodes CASSLDLDTDTQYF.

This clone was seen only once. The rearrangement joins TRBV21-1 to TRBJ2-5; the DNA was not used to check the table's D call, TRBD1. TRBV21-1 is annotated as a pseudogene. The CDR3 is 13 residues long. The CDR3 is CASSNRVGETQYF. In nucleotides, the CDR3 is TGTGCCAGCAGCAACAGGGTTGGAGAGACCCAGTACTTC.

On this clone: This may come from a read error, since a much larger clone is one base off. V and J are TRBV4-3 and TRBJ1-2, with a tentative D call TRBD1 (5 bases). V lost 0 bases and J 7 bases, leaving 9 bases between the germline ends. The CDR3 contains 13 residues. Germline loops: CDR1 LGHNA, CDR2 YSLEER. The CDR3 coding sequence is TGCGCCAGCAGCCAAGAAGGGGCCCTTGGCTACACCTTC. Protein: CASSQEGALGYTF.

The V and J genes are TRBV3-1 (or the pseudogene TRBV3-2) and TRBJ2-2, with a tentative D call TRBD1 (5 bases). The V end lost 6 bases, the J end lost 5 bases, and 10 bases lay between the germline ends. CDR1 is LGHDT and CDR2 is YNNKEL in the germline V gene (reference sequence). This CDR3 has 13 amino acids. The CDR3 nucleotides are TGTGCCAGCAGACAGGTAGAGACCGGGGAGCTGTTTTTT. Translating gives CASRQVETGELFF.

V usage is TRBV5-8 and J usage is TRBJ2-5; 7 bases line up with TRBD1. Looked up from germline, CDR1 is SGHTS and CDR2 is YDEGEE. The CDR3 is made up of 14 amino acids. V was pared by 4 bases and J by 2 bases, with 5 bases of the junction left unmatched. The CDR3 bases are TGTGCCAGCAGCCCGGGGACAGCTCAAGAGACCCAGTACTTC. Encoded protein: CASSPGTAQETQYF.

This chain joins TRBV9 and TRBJ2-3; 9 positions agree with TRBD2. The CDR3 has 16 amino acids. V gave up 4 bases and J gave up 6 bases; unmatched junction bases: 12. Germline CDR1 reads SGDLS; CDR2 reads YYNGEE. The CDR3 reads CASSPRTSARLDTQYF. Here the CDR3 DNA reads TGTGCCAGCAGCCCGAGGACTAGCGCGAGGTTGGATACGCAGTATTTT.

This chain joins TRBV2 and TRBJ2-3, with D hard to call. The CDR3 is 13 amino acids. Germline V gene lookup returns CDR1 SNHLY and CDR2 FYNNEI. V lost 2 bases to trimming and J lost 2 bases, with 5 bases between them. The CDR3 DNA reads TGTGCCAGCAGTGAACCAAACACAGATACGCAGTATTTT. Amino acids: CASSEPNTDTQYF.

The chain combines TRBV19 with TRBJ1-2; the D gene is possibly TRBD1 (5 bases). CDR1 LNHDA and CDR2 SQIVND come from the germline V gene (reference sequence). The CDR3 contains 13 residues. Trimming stripped 5 bases from V and 6 bases from J, with 13 bases between. The CDR3 sequence is CASSQEGMNGYTF. As DNA, the CDR3 is TGTGCCAGTAGTCAGGAGGGGATGAATGGCTACACCTTC.

The V and J genes are TRBV19 and TRBJ2-5; D is perhaps TRBD2 (6 bases). The length of the CDR3 is 11 residues. Trimming cost V 5 bases and J 9 bases, with 10 bases left between them. Germline loops: CDR1 LNHDA, CDR2 SQIVND (reference sequence). CDR3 in DNA: TGTGCCAGTAGTGCGGGAATGGCCCAGTACTTC. It is translated as CASSAGMAQYF.

V gene TRBV5-4 combines with J gene TRBJ2-5, with a tentative D call TRBD2 (5 bases). Germline lookup yields CDR1 SGHNT and CDR2 YYREEE (reference sequence). There are 13 residues in the CDR3. V was clipped by 7 bases and J by 3 bases, with 13 bases between them. CDR3 coding DNA: TGTGCCAGCTCAACTAGTTCAAAAGAGACCCAGTACTTC. Its protein product is CASSTSSKETQYF.

The J gene is TRBJ2-4, the V gene TRBV19; a possible D gene is TRBD2 (6 bases). Trimming left V 7 bases short and J 2 bases short, with 12 bases between. This CDR3 has 14 amino acids. CDR1 is LNHDA and CDR2 is SQIVND in the germline V gene (reference sequence). The CDR3 coding sequence is TGTGCCAGTACCTCGGGAGAACCCAAAAACATTCAGTACTTC. Its translation: CASTSGEPKNIQYF.

The genes are TRBV28 and TRBJ1-5, with D perhaps matching TRBD1 (5 bases). Looked up from germline, CDR1 is MDHEN and CDR2 is SYDVKM. This CDR3 has 12 residues. V gave up 5 bases and J gave up 11 bases, with 13 bases separating them. The CDR3 region has the DNA TGTGCCAGCAGTGGGGGGGGGATGGCCCAGCATTTT. This translates into CASSGGGMAQHF. The full variable domain, its missing parts supplied by reference TRBV28 and TRBJ1-5, is DVKVTQSSRYLVKRTGEKVFLECVQDMDHENMFWYRQDPGLGLRLIYFSYDVKMKEKGDIPEGYSVSREKKERFSLILESASTNQTSMYLCASSGGGMAQHFGDGTRLSIL.

The gene calls are TRBV5-1 and TRBJ2-6; 7 positions match TRBD1. J was trimmed by 0 bases and V by 0 bases; bases with no gene match: 6. Germline values: CDR1 SGHRS, CDR2 YFSETQ. This CDR3 has 18 residues. Here the CDR3 reads CASSLADRFASGANVLTF. The CDR3 region has the DNA TGCGCCAGCAGCTTGGCGGACAGGTTCGCCTCTGGGGCCAACGTCCTGACTTTC.

This sequence joins TRBV19 and TRBJ2-2, with D maybe TRBD1 (6 bases). V was shortened by 8 bases and J by 6 bases, with 13 bases between the two germline ends. The CDR3 consists of 13 residues. Germline V gene lookup returns CDR1 LNHDA and CDR2 SQIVND (reference sequence). The CDR3 is CASQQGKAGELFF. In DNA form, the CDR3 reads TGTGCCAGTCAACAGGGAAAGGCCGGGGAGCTGTTTTTT.

CDR3 bases: TGTGCCAGCACCTGGGGGGGTGACGAGCAGTACTTC. Protein: CASTWGGDEQYF. The genes are TRBV21-1 and TRBJ2-7; TRBD2 is the table's D call, not checked against the DNA. TRBV21-1 corresponds to a pseudogene. The CDR3 length is 12 residues.

The V and J genes are TRBV2 and TRBJ1-3; D not certain. The CDR3 is 11 amino acids. Per the germline V gene, CDR1 is SNHLY and CDR2 is FYNNEI. Trimming removed 2 bases from V and 9 bases from J, with 5 bases in between. CDR3 loop: CASSEPGTIYF. CDR3 nucleotides: TGTGCCAGCAGTGAACCGGGCACCATATATTTT. The full variable domain, completed using reference TRBV2 and TRBJ1-3, is EPEVTQTPSHQVTQMGQEVILRCVPISNHLYFYWYRQILGQKVEFLVSFYNNEISEKSEIFDDQFSVERPDGSNFTLKIRSTKLEDSAMYFCASSEPGTIYFGEGSWLTVV.

The chain combines TRBV5-1 with TRBJ1-2; 9 bases agree with TRBD1. Unmatched junction bases numbered 3, after V lost 4 bases and J lost 5 bases. There are 13 residues in the CDR3. Germline V gene sequence: CDR1 SGHRS, CDR2 YFSETQ. As DNA, the CDR3 is TGCGCCAGCAGCGAGGACAGGGGTTATGGCTACACCTTC. Its translation is CASSEDRGYGYTF.

The chain is built from TRBV6-6 and TRBJ2-3; D might be TRBD2 (6 bases). The CDR3 runs to 16 residues. Germline V gene lookup returns CDR1 MNHNY and CDR2 SVGAGI (reference sequence). Trimming shortened V by 0 bases and J by 2 bases, and 12 bases separated the two germline ends. The CDR3 loop reads CASSYSTLADTDTQYF. The CDR3 region has the DNA TGTGCCAGCAGTTACTCGACACTAGCTGACACAGATACGCAGTATTTT.

The chain carries TRBV7-8 and TRBJ1-1; no reliable D call. Germline-derived CDR1 and CDR2 are SGHVS and FQNEAQ. The V end was cut by 0 bases, the J end by 0 bases, with 5 bases between. The CDR3 sequence is 14 residues long. CDR3 protein: CASSLATVNTEAFF. The CDR3 nucleotides are TGTGCCAGCAGCTTAGCTACAGTGAACACTGAAGCTTTCTTT.

The gene calls are TRBV6-5 and TRBJ2-7; TRBD1 is a possible D gene (7 bases). V shed 2 bases and J shed 4 bases, with 12 bases lying between them. From germline, CDR1 is MNHEY and CDR2 SVGAGI. The CDR3 is 14 amino acids. The CDR3 DNA follows: TGTGCCAGCAGTTACGACAGGGACTTGTACGAGCAGTACTTC. This encodes CASSYDRDLYEQYF.

V and J are TRBV13 and TRBJ2-3; 8 nucleotides match TRBD2. V shed 4 bases, J shed 5 bases, and the junction held 17 bases outside the gene matches. Germline CDR1 and CDR2: PRHDT and FYEKMQ (reference sequence). CDR3 size: 18 residues. The CDR3 region is CASSSNDLGAGVGDTQYF. DNA for the CDR3: TGTGCCAGCAGCTCCAACGACCTGGGAGCGGGAGTTGGAGATACGCAGTATTTT.

The V call is TRBV24-1, the J call TRBJ1-4; possible D gene TRBD1, 6 bases. Germline V gene sequence: CDR1 KGHDR, CDR2 SFDVKD. The CDR3 has 15 amino acids. V gave up 2 bases and J gave up 3 bases, with 9 bases separating them. CDR3 amino acids: CATSDSQGPNEKLFF. For the CDR3, the DNA is TGTGCCACCAGTGATTCACAGGGTCCTAATGAAAAACTGTTTTTT.

This clone was observed a single time. The genes are TRBV25-1 and TRBJ1-3, with D uncertain. CDR3 size: 15 residues. Germline CDR1 reads MGHDK; CDR2 reads SYGVNS. V was shortened by 8 bases and J by 4 bases, with 18 bases between the two germline ends. The CDR3 DNA is TGTGCCAGCTCCCGATCTGTGGCGAGGGGAAACACCATATATTTT. This codes for CASSRSVARGNTIYF.

This clone has a single count. The chain has TRBV27 and TRBJ2-3; 12 bases map to TRBD1. The germline CDR1 and CDR2 sequences are MNHEY and SMNVEV (reference sequence). This CDR3 spans 17 amino acids. V shed 5 bases, J shed 2 bases, and the junction held 8 bases outside the gene matches. CDR3 nucleotide sequence: TGTGCCAGCAGTCCCTACCGGGACAGGGGGCTCACAGATACGCAGTATTTT. Encoded protein: CASSPYRDRGLTDTQYF.

The chain couples TRBV5-6 to TRBJ2-7; 10 positions agree with TRBD2. Germline values: CDR1 SGHDT, CDR2 YYEEEE. The V and J ends lost 7 bases and 5 bases, in that order; junction bases with no gene match: 9. This CDR3 has 14 residues. DNA of the CDR3: TGTGCCAGCGAACCGGGACTAGCGATACACGAGCAGTACTTC. Amino acids: CASEPGLAIHEQYF.

The chain is built from TRBV5-4 and TRBJ2-1, with D perhaps TRBD2 (5 bases). The length of the CDR3 is 17 residues. The V and J ends lost 4 bases and 0 bases respectively, with 17 bases between them. Germline CDR1 is SGHNT and CDR2 is YYREEE (reference sequence). CDR3 protein: CASSPEGGGSSYNEQFF. The CDR3 region has the DNA TGTGCCAGCAGCCCCGAAGGAGGAGGTAGCTCCTACAATGAGCAGTTCTTC. Filled out from reference TRBV5-4 and TRBJ2-1, the complete variable domain reads ETGVTQSPTHLIKTRGQQVTLRCSSQSGHNTVSWYQQALGQGPQFIFQYYREEENGRGNFPPRFSGLQFPNYSSELNVNALELDDSALYLCASSPEGGGSSYNEQFFGPGTRLTVL.

The gene calls are TRBV19 and TRBJ1-1; tentatively, D is TRBD1 (5 bases). The germline CDR1 and CDR2 sequences are LNHDA and SQIVND (reference sequence). The CDR3 is 14 amino acids. The V end lost 6 bases, the J end lost 0 bases, and 11 bases lay between the germline ends. CDR3 bases: TGTGCCAGTAGCGCTAGGGGCATGAACACTGAAGCTTTCTTT. This gives the protein CASSARGMNTEAFF.

This clone came up many times. The chain is built from TRBV3-1 (or the pseudogene TRBV3-2) and TRBJ1-5, with D tentatively TRBD1 (6 bases). The germline V gene encodes CDR1 LGHDT and CDR2 YNNKEL (reference sequence). The CDR3 consists of 12 residues. Trimming took off 0 bases at V and 12 bases at J, with 9 bases between the two ends. DNA for the CDR3: TGTGCCAGCAGCCAAGAGGGACACGACCAGCATTTT. Translation: CASSQEGHDQHF.

The V call is TRBV5-1, the J call TRBJ1-1; 9 nucleotides agree with TRBD1. Per germline, CDR1 SGHRS and CDR2 YFSETQ. The V segment lost 3 bases and the J segment 4 bases; nucleotides outside the gene matches: 16. The CDR3 is made up of 18 amino acids. CDR3 sequence reads: CASSSLGQGLGSGTEAFF. DNA of the CDR3: TGCGCCAGCAGCTCACTCGGACAGGGGCTTGGAAGTGGCACTGAAGCTTTCTTT.

The chain links TRBV10-2 to TRBJ1-5; TRBD1 might be the D (5 bases). The germline V gene has CDR1 WSHSY and CDR2 SAAADI. The V gene lost 5 bases and the J gene lost 5 bases, with 10 bases spanning the gap. This CDR3 comprises 13 residues. CDR3 in DNA: TGCGCCAGCAGTATGGACACCTATCAGCCCCAGCATTTT. This translates into CASSMDTYQPQHF.

The genes are TRBV29-1 and TRBJ2-1; maybe TRBD1 (5 bases). Germline-derived CDR1 and CDR2 are SQVTM and ANQGSEA. Between the trimmed V and J ends, which lost 1 base and 5 bases, there was a span of 9 bases. The CDR3 spans 13 residues. In nucleotides, the CDR3 is TGCAGCGTTGAAGGACAGACCAACAATGAGCAGTTCTTC. Protein sequence: CSVEGQTNNEQFF.